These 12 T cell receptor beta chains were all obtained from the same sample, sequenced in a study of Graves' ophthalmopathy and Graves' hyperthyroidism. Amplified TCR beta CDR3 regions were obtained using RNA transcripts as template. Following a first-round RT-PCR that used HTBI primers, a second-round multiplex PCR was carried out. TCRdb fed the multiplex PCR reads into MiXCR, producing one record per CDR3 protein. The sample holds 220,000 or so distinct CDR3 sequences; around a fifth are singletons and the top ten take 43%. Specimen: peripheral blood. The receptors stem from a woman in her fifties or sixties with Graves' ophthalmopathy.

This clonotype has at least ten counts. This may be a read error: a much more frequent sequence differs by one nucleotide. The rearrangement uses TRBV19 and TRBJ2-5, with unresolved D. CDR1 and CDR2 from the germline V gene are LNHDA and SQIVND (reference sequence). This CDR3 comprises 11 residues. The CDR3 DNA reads TGTGCCAGTAGTGAAGGAGAGGCCCAGTACTTC. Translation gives CASSEGEAQYF. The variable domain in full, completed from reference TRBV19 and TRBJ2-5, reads DGGITQSPKYLFRKEGQNVTLSCEQNLNHDAMYWYRQDPGQGLRLIYYSQIVNDFQKGDIAEGYSVSREKKESFPLTVTSAQKNPTAFYLCASSEGEAQYFGPGTRLLVL.

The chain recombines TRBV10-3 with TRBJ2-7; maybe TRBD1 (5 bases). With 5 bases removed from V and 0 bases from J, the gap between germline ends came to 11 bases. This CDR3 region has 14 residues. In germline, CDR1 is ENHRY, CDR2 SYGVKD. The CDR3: CAISSRVSSYEQYF. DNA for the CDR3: TGTGCCATCAGTTCCAGGGTTAGCTCCTACGAGCAGTACTTC.

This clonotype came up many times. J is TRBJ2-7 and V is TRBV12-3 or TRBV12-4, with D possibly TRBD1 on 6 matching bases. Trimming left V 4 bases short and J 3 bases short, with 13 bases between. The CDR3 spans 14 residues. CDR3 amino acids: CASSSTGGDYEQYF. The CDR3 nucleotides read TGTGCCAGCAGTTCGACAGGAGGCGACTACGAGCAGTACTTC.

CDR3 nucleotides: TGTGCCAGCAGTGAGGTGACAGGGGCCGTCCCTGCCTACGAGCAGTACTTC. Protein product: CASSEVTGAVPAYEQYF. The chain is built from TRBV6-1 and TRBJ2-7, with 8 bases lining up with TRBD1. The J segment lost 2 bases and the V segment lost 3 bases, leaving 12 bases of the junction unmatched. The V gene's germline CDR1 is MNHNS and CDR2 SASEGT. The CDR3 covers 17 residues.

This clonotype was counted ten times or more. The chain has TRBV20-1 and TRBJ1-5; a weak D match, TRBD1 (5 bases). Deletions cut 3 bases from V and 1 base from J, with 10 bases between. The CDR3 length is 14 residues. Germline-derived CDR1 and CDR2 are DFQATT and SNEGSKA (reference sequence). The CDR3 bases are TGCAGTGCTAGCAGGGCGGAGAGCAATCAGCCCCAGCATTTT. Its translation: CSASRAESNQPQHF.

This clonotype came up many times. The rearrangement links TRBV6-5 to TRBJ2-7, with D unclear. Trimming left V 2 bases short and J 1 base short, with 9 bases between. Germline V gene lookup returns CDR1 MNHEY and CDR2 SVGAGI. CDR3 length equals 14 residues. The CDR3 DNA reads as TGTGCCAGCAGTTACGTTCAGCAGTCCTACGAGCAGTACTTC. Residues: CASSYVQQSYEQYF.

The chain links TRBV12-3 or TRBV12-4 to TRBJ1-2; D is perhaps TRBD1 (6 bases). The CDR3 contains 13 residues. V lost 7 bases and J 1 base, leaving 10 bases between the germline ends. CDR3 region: CASKTGGNYGYTF. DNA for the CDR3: TGTGCCAGCAAGACAGGCGGTAACTATGGCTACACCTTC.

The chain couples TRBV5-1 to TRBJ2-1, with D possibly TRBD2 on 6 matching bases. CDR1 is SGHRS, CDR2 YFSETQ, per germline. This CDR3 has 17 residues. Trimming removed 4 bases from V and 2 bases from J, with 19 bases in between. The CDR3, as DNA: TGCGCCAGCAGCCCCGGCCTAGCGTTTCCCCCCTACAATGAGCAGTTCTTC. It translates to CASSPGLAFPPYNEQFF.

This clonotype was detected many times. The CDR3 protein is CASSLEIGWGAKRDTEAFF. CDR3 nucleotide sequence: TGTGCCAGCAGTTTAGAAATAGGTTGGGGGGCGAAGAGGGACACTGAAGCTTTCTTT. J is TRBJ1-1 and V is TRBV12-3 or TRBV12-4; D possibly corresponds to TRBD1 (6 bases). This CDR3 comprises 19 residues. Trimming cost V 1 base and J 3 bases, with 24 bases left between them.

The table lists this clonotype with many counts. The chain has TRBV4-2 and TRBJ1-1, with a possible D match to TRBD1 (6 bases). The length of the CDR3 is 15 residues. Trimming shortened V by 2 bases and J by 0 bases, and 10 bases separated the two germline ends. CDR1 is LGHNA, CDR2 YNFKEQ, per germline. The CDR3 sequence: CASSQKTGLNTEAFF. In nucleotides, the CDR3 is TGTGCCAGCAGCCAAAAGACAGGTTTGAACACTGAAGCTTTCTTT.

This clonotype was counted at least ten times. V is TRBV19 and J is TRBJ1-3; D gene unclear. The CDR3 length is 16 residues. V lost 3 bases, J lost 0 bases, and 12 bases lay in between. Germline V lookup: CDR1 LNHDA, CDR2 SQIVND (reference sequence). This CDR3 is CASSIVVGHSGNTIYF. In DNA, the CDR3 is TGTGCCAGTAGTATCGTCGTAGGTCACTCTGGAAACACCATATATTTT.

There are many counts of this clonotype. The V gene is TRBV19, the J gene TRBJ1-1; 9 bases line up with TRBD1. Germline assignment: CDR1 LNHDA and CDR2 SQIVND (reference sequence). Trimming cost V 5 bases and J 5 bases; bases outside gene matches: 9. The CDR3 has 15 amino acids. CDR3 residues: CASSETGTGNTEAFF. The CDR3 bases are TGTGCCAGTAGTGAAACCGGGACAGGGAATACTGAAGCTTTCTTT. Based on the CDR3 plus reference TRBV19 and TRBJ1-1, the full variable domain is DGGITQSPKYLFRKEGQNVTLSCEQNLNHDAMYWYRQDPGQGLRLIYYSQIVNDFQKGDIAEGYSVSREKKESFPLTVTSAQKNPTAFYLCASSETGTGNTEAFFGQGTRLTVV.